This T cell receptor (beta chain) was obtained from a study of shared clonotypes between healthy human individuals (dated by TCRdb to about 2020). About the full investigation: Three men and a couple of women, aged 18 to 49 years, made up the cohort. Libraries were prepared and TCR repertoires were sequenced by different laboratories using diverse techniques, in order to increase sequencing depth and limit assay-specific biases. Blood TCR repertoires of roughly 5 healthy adults were deeply sequenced to estimate repertoire size and the extent of clonotype sharing between individuals. Per donor, three plates each were used for CD4 naive and CD4 memory, two for CD8 naive, and one for CD8 memory. Leukapheresis yielded between about 0.94 and 9.5 billion PBMCs per donor.

What the work shows at the level of the full study, not this receptor alone: Approximately 5% of naive CD4, approximately 3.7% of naive CD8, roughly 2.4% of memory CD4, and approximately 0.4% of memory CD8 clonotypes were shared across a few donors. Based on pairwise subsampling, the degree of clonotype sharing among donors was expected to be affected by sequencing depth. Because the study included only a small number of donors, the genetic and exposure-history diversity represented was limited. Higher generation probabilities were observed for clonotypes shared by all four sorted-subset donors than for non-shared clonotypes. Sampling was restricted to blood, and TCR repertoires in tissue are likely to differ from TCR repertoires in blood. Incomplete sequencing was indicated by rarefaction of sorted-subset datasets, despite the large sequencing depth. Larger estimated clonotype richness was generally found for naive subsets than for memory subsets.

This clone appeared many times. No antigen is known for it. No per-base quality is available; no much larger clone lies one base away. TCR CDR3 regions were amplified from genomic DNA by multiplex PCR using the deep immunoSEQ assay. Extracted genomic DNA from each cell subset was spread evenly across all wells of several immunoSEQ 96-well plates, with each plate serving as a replicate. Each replicate PCR for sorted subsets received roughly 0.2 ug genomic DNA, equal to tens of thousands of T cell genomes. Purified libraries were quantified with a Qubit 3.0 fluorometer, sized on a Bioanalyzer 2100, and re-quantified with the KAPA Library Quantification kit. Each immunoSEQ 96-well plate was sequenced on its own single-read 150-cycle Illumina NextSeq 550 flow cell. In the source study's methods: The immunoSEQ output contained only junctional sequences without quality scores, so filtering could not match that applied to full-length reads. To assign V/J genes and CDR3, sequences were annotated against IMGT germline references using PyIR, a Python wrapper for IgBLAST v1.9. Reads were removed for weak V/J assignments (E-value above 1e-6), missing CDR3, stop codons, out-of-frame junctions, or ambiguous translated residues. V3J clonotypes were defined as sequences sharing the same inferred V gene, J gene, and CDR3 amino acid sequence. Percentage overlap between repertoires was calculated by dividing the number of shared unique clonotypes by the size of the smaller repertoire. Three approaches were used to assess repertoire richness: RTK rarefaction, the Chao1 estimator, and Recon v2.1 estimates of unobserved clonotypes. OLGA was used to compute generation probabilities for all TCRbeta clonotypes that the gDNA method yielded from four donors. What TCRdb holds here is the immuneACCESS table cut down to in-frame rearrangements. Part of the clones is not present; checked against another copy, under half of the missing clones reflect an unresolved V gene, and the others are unexplained. V and J calls and clone size are those listed in that table; D and trimming were worked out from the DNA. Here the sample has a few hundred thousand clones; around 90% occur a single time. 15% to 20% of the sample rests with the top ten.

V was cut back by 6 bases and J by 5 bases, leaving a gap of 14 bases between them. The CDR3 sequence holds 13 residues, the cysteine and phenylalanine included. The kept DNA is CDR3 alone, 39 bases in frame from the first base. The germline V gene (reference sequence) specifies MNHNY as CDR1 and SVGAGI as CDR2. The donors were healthy, HIV-negative adults with no recently reported acute infections or vaccinations. Every donor was a Caucasian adult living in Nashville, Tennessee, USA. CD8 memory samples were composed of magnetically selected CD45RO+ cells combined with CCR7-negative CD45RA+ effector memory (TemRA) cells. Blood was obtained by leukapheresis, after which PBMCs were separated by Ficoll-Histopaque density gradient centrifugation and cryopreserved in liquid nitrogen vapor phase. Analytical flow cytometry was used to check the purity and quantity of every magnetically sorted T cell population. From each sorted fraction, genomic DNA was isolated and quantified by UV absorbance on a Nanodrop 2000c.

Sequenced input: memory CD8+ T cells sorted from blood. Reading the label with the study, this specimen's cell subset or site is: CD45RO+ cells pooled with CCR7-negative TemRA cells. This clonotype originated in a man aged 18 to 29 in good health. The chain uses TRBV6-6 and TRBJ2-7; a tentative D call is TRBD2 (5 bases match). The CDR3 reads as follows: CASRTGGLDEQYF. The bases read TGTGCCAGCAGAACCGGAGGTTTAGACGAGCAGTACTTC.